This T cell receptor (beta chain) came from a study of neurological immune-mediated disorders. Notes on the study in general: TCR-beta repertoires seemed private in all groups, with no expanded CDR3 amino acid sequences shared. In HTLV-1-associated myelopathy, TCR clonal expansion was greatest, and in multiple sclerosis it was least, below healthy controls.

TCRdb analysed the 5' RACE reads with MiXCR anew, one entry per CDR3 protein. The repertoire includes around 69,000 distinct CDR3 sequences, roughly 4.8% of them detected once, and 6.5% to 7.5% sits in the top ten. V lost 2 bases to trimming and J lost 6 bases; unmatched junction nucleotides: 3. Germline CDR1 SGHRS, CDR2 YFSETQ. This CDR3 spans 14 amino acids. This clonotype was seen many times. Its antigen remains unknown. The clonotype originates from a man aged 25-45 years with multiple sclerosis. The sample was PBMCs. The rearrangement links TRBV5-1 to TRBJ1-4, with TRBD1 matching over 8 bases. DNA of the CDR3: TGCGCCAGCAGCTTTGCAGGGGGCGATGAAAAACTGTTTTTT. Translation gives CASSFAGGDEKLFF.